This T cell receptor beta chain originates from a study of T cell clones after liver transplantation. Findings and limits, study-wide: These preliminary findings come from unstandardized post-transplant sampling times.

Data came from immunoSEQ multiplex PCR; TCRdb stores just in-frame clones and leaves some out. The data show around 19,000 clones, 80% to 90% seen once. Turning to this clone: Its antigen is currently unknown.

The V end lost 4 bases, the J end lost 0 bases, and 8 bases lay between the germline ends. The germline V gene has CDR1 SGDLS and CDR2 YYNGEE. The CDR3 loop spans 15 amino acids. Sample: CD8+ T cells from blood, taken before liver transplant. This chain uses TRBV9 with TRBJ2-6; the D gene could be TRBD1 or TRBD2 (5 bases each). The sequence came from a human donor who received a liver transplant. The CDR3 is CASSSGPSGANVLTF. DNA of the CDR3: TGTGCCAGCAGCTCGGGGCCCTCTGGGGCCAACGTCCTGACTTTC.